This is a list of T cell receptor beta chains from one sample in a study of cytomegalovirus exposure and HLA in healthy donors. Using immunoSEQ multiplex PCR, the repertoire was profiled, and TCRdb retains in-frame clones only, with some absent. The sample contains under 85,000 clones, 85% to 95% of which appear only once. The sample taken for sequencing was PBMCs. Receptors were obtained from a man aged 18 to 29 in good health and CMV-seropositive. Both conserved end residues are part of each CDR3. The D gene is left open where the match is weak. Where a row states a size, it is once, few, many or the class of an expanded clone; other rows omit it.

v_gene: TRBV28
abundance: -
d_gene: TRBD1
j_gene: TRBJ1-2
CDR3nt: TGTGCCAGCAGGCCCAGGGGACAGGGAGTATATGGCTACACCTTC
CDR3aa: CASRPRGQGVYGYTF

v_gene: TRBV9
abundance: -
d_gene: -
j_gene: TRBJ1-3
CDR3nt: TGTGCCAGCAGCGACAGGGCTGGAAACACCATATATTTT
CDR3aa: CASSDRAGNTIYF

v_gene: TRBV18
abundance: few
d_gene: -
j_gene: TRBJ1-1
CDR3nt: TGTGCCAGCTCACTTAGACAGGACCTGAACACTGAAGCTTTCTTT
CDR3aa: CASSLRQDLNTEAFF

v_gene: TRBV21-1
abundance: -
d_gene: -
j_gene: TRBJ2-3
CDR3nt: TGTGCCAGCAGTTCGGGGGGAGGCGGGCTGCCGGGAGATACGCAGTATTTT
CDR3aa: CASSSGGGGLPGDTQYF

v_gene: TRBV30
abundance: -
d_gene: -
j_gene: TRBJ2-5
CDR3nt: TGTGCCTGGAGAGAACACCCCCAAGAGACCCAGTACTTC
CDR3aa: CAWREHPQETQYF

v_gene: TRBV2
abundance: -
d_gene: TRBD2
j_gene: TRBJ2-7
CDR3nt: TGTGCCAGCAAACCGCGGGCTAGCGGGACATACGAGCAGTACTTC
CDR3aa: CASKPRASGTYEQYF

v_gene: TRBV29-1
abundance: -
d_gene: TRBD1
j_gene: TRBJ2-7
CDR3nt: TGCAGCGTTTCCCGGGACAGGGTTGGAGAGCAGTACTTC
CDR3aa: CSVSRDRVGEQYF

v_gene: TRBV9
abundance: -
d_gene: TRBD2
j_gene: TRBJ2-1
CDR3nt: TGTGCCAGCAGCGTAGCGGGACTAGCGGGAACAAATGAGCAGTTCTTC
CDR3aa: CASSVAGLAGTNEQFF

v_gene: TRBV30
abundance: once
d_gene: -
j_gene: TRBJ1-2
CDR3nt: TGTGCCTGGAGTGTACAAGCGGGCGCCTATGGCTACACCTTC
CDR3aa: CAWSVQAGAYGYTF

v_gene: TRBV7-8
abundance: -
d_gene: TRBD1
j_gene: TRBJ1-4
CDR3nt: TGTGCCAGCAGCCCAGGGACAGGACGAAATGAAAAACTGTTTTTT
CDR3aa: CASSPGTGRNEKLFF

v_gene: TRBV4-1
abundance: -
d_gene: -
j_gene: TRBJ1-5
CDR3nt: TGCGCCAGCAGCCAAGTCCAGATAAATCAGCCCCAGCATTTT
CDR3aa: CASSQVQINQPQHF

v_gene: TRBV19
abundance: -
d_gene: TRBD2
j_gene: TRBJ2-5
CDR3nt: TGTGCCAGTAGCCACGGCGGGGGAGGGACTAGCGGCCAAGAGACCCAGTACTTC
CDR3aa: CASSHGGGGTSGQETQYF

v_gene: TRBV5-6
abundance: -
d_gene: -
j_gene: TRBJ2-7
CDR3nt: TGTGCCAGCAGCTTGAGGCGGGTAATAATTGAGCAGTACTTC
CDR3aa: CASSLRRVIIEQYF

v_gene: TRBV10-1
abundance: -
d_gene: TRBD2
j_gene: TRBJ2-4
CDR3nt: TGCGCCAGCAGTGAAGGGGGACTAGCGGGAAGGAACATTCAGTACTTC
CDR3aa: CASSEGGLAGRNIQYF

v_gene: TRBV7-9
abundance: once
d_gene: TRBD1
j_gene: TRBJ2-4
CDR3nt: TGTGCCAGCAGCTCCCGGGGACAGGGTTTAGCCAAAAACATTCAGTACTTC
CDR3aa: CASSSRGQGLAKNIQYF

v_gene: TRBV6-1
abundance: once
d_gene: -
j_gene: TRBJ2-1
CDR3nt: TGTGCCAGCACCCAGGACAGCCACAATGAGCAGTTCTTC
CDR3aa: CASTQDSHNEQFF

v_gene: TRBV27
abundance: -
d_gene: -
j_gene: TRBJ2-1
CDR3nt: TGTGCCAGCACTCTTTACTCGGGACAAATTAACAATGAGCAGTTCTTC
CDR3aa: CASTLYSGQINNEQFF

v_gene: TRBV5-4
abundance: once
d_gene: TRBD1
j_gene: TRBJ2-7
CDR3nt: TGTGCCAGCAGCCAACTGGACAGGGACCACGAGCAGTACTTC
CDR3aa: CASSQLDRDHEQYF

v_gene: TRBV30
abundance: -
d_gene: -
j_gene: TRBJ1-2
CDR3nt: TGTGCCTGGAGTGTAAGCAGGGAAAGTGGCTACACCTTC
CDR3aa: CAWSVSRESGYTF

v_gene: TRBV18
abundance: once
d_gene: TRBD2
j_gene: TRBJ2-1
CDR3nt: TGTGCCAGCTCACCACCGTTGACGGGGGGAAATGAGCAGTTCTTC
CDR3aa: CASSPPLTGGNEQFF

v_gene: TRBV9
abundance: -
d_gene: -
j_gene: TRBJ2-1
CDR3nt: TGTGCCAGCAGCGTTGCTGGCGGTCCCGATTTCAGTGAGCAGTTCTTC
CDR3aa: CASSVAGGPDFSEQFF

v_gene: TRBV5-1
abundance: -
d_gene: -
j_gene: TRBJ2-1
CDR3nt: TGCGCCAGCAGCTTGGACAATTATAATGAGCAGTTCTTC
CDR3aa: CASSLDNYNEQFF

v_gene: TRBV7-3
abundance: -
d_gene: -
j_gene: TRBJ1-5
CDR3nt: TGTGCCAGCAGTTACAGGGCAGGTCAGCCCCAGCATTTT
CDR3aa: CASSYRAGQPQHF

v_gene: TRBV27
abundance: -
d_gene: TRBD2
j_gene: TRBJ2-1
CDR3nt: TGTGCCAGCAGCTTAAGCGGGAGGCTTTACAATGAGCAGTTCTTC
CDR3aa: CASSLSGRLYNEQFF

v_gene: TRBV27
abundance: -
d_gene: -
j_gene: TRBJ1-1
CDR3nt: TGTGCCAGCAGTCTATCTCCGGACACACTGAACACTGAAGCTTTCTTT
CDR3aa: CASSLSPDTLNTEAFF

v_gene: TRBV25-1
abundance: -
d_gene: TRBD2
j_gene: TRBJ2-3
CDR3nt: TGTGCCAGCAGTGAATTAGAGACTAGCGAAGGGACAGATACGCAGTATTTT
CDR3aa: CASSELETSEGTDTQYF

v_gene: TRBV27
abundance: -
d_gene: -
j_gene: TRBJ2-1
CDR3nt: TGTGCCAGCAGTCGCCGAGAGACTAGTTCCTCCTACAATGAGCAGTTCTTC
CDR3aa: CASSRRETSSSYNEQFF

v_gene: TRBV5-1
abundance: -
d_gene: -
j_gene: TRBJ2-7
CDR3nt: TGCGCCAGCAGCTTGGACTCGAGAGCCCTCATTTACGAGCAGTACTTC
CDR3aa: CASSLDSRALIYEQYF

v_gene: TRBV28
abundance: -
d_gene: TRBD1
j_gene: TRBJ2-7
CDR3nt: TGTGCCAGCAGCGCAGTACCGGGACAGGGAAACTACGAGCAGTACTTC
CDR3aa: CASSAVPGQGNYEQYF

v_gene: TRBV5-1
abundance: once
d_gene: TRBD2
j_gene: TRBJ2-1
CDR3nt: TGCGCCAGCATGGGGACTAGCGGCGGTGAGCAGTTCTTC
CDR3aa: CASMGTSGGEQFF

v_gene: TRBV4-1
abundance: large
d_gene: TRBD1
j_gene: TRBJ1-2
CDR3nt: TGCGCCAGCAGCCAAGAAGCGGCAGGGGGCGCGCGGTATGGCTACACCTTC
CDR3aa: CASSQEAAGGARYGYTF

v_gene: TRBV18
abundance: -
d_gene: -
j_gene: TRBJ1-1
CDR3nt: TGTGCCAGCTCATCCCGGGTCGGAGGTACTGAAGCTTTCTTT
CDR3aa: CASSSRVGGTEAFF

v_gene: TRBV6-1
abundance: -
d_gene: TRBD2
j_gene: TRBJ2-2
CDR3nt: TGTGCCAGCAACCGGGACTACTCCACCGGGGAGCTGTTTTTT
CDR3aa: CASNRDYSTGELFF

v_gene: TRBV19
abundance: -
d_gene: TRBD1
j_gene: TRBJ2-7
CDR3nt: TGTGCCAGTAGTGAACCGGGACAGGGTTTAGAGTACGAGCAGTACTTC
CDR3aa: CASSEPGQGLEYEQYF

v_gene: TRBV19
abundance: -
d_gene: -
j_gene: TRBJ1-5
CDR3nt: TGTGCCAGTAGTATAGGGAGTTATCAGCCCCAGCATTTT
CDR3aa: CASSIGSYQPQHF